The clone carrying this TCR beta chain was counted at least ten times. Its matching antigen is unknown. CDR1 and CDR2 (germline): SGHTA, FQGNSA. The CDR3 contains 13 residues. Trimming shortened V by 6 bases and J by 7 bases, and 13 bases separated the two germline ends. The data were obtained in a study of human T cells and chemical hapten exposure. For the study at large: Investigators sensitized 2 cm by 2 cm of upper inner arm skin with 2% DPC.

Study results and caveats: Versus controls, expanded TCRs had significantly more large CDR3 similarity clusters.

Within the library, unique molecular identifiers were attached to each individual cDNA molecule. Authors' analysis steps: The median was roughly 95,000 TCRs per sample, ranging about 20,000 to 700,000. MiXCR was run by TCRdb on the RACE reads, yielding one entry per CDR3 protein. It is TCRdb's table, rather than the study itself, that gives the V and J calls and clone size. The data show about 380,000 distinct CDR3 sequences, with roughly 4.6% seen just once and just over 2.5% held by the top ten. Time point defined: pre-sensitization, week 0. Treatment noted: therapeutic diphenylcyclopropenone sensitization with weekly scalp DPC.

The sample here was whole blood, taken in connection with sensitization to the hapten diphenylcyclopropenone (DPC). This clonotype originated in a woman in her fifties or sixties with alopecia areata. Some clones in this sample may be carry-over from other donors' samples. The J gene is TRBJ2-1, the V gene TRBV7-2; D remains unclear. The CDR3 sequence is CASSYRRQNEQFF. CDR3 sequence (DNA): TGTGCCAGCAGTTACCGTCGGCAGAATGAGCAGTTCTTC.